This entry lists 29 T cell receptor beta chains sequenced from one sample in a study of graft-versus-host responses after intestinal transplantation. Graft specimens yielded both intraepithelial and lamina propria lymphocytes. The protocol was immunoSEQ multiplex PCR, while the TCRdb copy is restricted to in-frame clones and leaves out a portion. The sample holds about 9,600 clones; 65% to 90% are singletons and the top ten take roughly 5.5%. The input for sequencing was ileum tissue, taken about 700 days after intestinal transplantation. The receptors come from a human patient who received an intestinal transplant, so some T cells may come from the graft donor.

The chain couples TRBV4-2 to TRBJ2-5, with TRBD1 matching over 8 bases. The CDR3 spans 16 residues. V lost 1 base and J lost 4; bases outside the gene matches: 8. The V gene's germline CDR1 is LGHNA and CDR2 YNFKEQ. Here the CDR3 reads CASSQGGQTGAETQYF. The CDR3 region has the DNA TGTGCCAGCAGCCAAGGAGGCCAGACAGGGGCAGAGACCCAGTACTTC.

The rearrangement joins TRBV4-1 to TRBJ2-5, with D possibly being TRBD1 (5 bases). The CDR3 loop spans 13 amino acids. Deletions cut 5 bases from V and 5 bases from J, with 12 bases between. Germline CDR1 reads MGHRA; CDR2 reads YSYEKL. The CDR3 loop is CASSMDKRETQYF. CDR3 DNA: TGCGCCAGCAGCATGGACAAACGGGAGACCCAGTACTTC.

The V call is TRBV28, the J call TRBJ2-3; D is unresolved. The CDR3 consists of 15 residues. The germline V and J ends were trimmed by 5 bases and 2 bases, with 14 bases remaining between them. Per the germline V gene, CDR1 is MDHEN and CDR2 is SYDVKM. In DNA, the CDR3 is TGTGCCAGCAGTCCATTACATGCCATCACAGATACGCAGTATTTT. Translated: CASSPLHAITDTQYF.

The chain employs TRBV6-9 and TRBJ1-1, with D hard to call. Trimming removed 3 bases at V and 6 bases at J, with 5 bases between. This CDR3 is 11 amino acids long. From germline, CDR1 is MNHGY and CDR2 SVAAGI. The CDR3 spells CASSYGAEAFF. In nucleotides, the CDR3 is TGTGCCAGCAGTTACGGGGCTGAAGCTTTCTTT.

V usage is TRBV30 and J usage is TRBJ2-5; the D gene is possibly TRBD2 (6 bases). The CDR3 has 16 residues. Germline assignment: CDR1 GTSNPN and CDR2 SVGIG (reference sequence). The V end lost 0 bases, the J end lost 9 bases, and 23 bases lay between the germline ends. The CDR3 sequence is CAWSVINRDSSKAQYF. CDR3 DNA: TGTGCCTGGAGTGTAATTAACCGGGACTCTTCGAAGGCCCAGTACTTC.

This chain connects TRBV27 to TRBJ2-2; the match to TRBD1 covers 8 bases. In germline, CDR1 is MNHEY, CDR2 SMNVEV (reference sequence). V trimming: 6 bases; J trimming: 5 bases; junction bases outside the gene matches: 5. The CDR3 spans 14 residues. The DNA of the CDR3 is TGTGCCAGCAGGGGACAGGCCGTGACCGGGGAGCTGTTTTTT. Protein sequence: CASRGQAVTGELFF.

The rearrangement uses TRBV4-1 and TRBJ2-5; possibly TRBD1 for D (6 bases). The V and J ends lost 7 bases and 4 bases respectively, with 16 bases between them. Germline lookup yields CDR1 MGHRA and CDR2 YSYEKL. This CDR3 comprises 14 residues. The CDR3 spells CASNLAQGRETQYF. For the CDR3, the DNA is TGCGCCAGCAACCTCGCACAGGGACGAGAGACCCAGTACTTC.

The chain recombines TRBV10-3 with TRBJ2-5, with 7 positions matching TRBD2. CDR3 length: 15 residues. V lost 3 bases, J lost 7 bases, and 11 bases stayed unmatched. Looked up from germline, CDR1 is ENHRY and CDR2 is SYGVKD. The CDR3 nucleotides are TGTGCCATCAGTGATGGCGGGAGTGGTGGAACGACCCAGTACTTC. Translated: CAISDGGSGGTTQYF.

The gene calls are TRBV7-2 and TRBJ2-7; 8 bases agree with TRBD1. CDR1 SGHTA and CDR2 FQGNSA come from the germline V gene. The CDR3 contains 15 residues. The V and J ends lost 6 bases and 0 bases, in that order; junction bases with no gene match: 7. The CDR3 spells CASSHSGTGSYEQYF. The CDR3 region has the DNA TGTGCCAGCAGTCATTCCGGGACAGGCTCCTACGAGCAGTACTTC.

The chain uses TRBV11-2 and TRBJ1-2, with 7 bases lining up with TRBD1. Trimming at V came to 3 bases and at J to 1 base, leaving 11 bases not matched to a gene. The germline V gene has CDR1 SGHAT and CDR2 FQNNGV. This CDR3 comprises 17 residues. The CDR3: CASSFFVTGSINYGYTF. The DNA for the CDR3 is TGTGCCAGCAGCTTTTTCGTGACAGGGAGTATTAACTATGGCTACACCTTC.

The chain employs TRBV12-5 and TRBJ1-2; TRBD1 matches at 7 bases. CDR3 length equals 16 residues. From germline, CDR1 is LGHNT and CDR2 FRNRAP. The J segment lost 1 base and the V segment lost 1 base, leaving 6 bases of the junction unmatched. The CDR3 nucleotides are TGTGCTAGTGGTTTGGACAGGGGCCCCCTTAACTATGGCTACACCTTC. Encoded protein: CASGLDRGPLNYGYTF.

The chain has TRBV7-3 and TRBJ1-6, with a tentative D call TRBD1 (6 bases). This CDR3 has 14 amino acids. Deletions cut 5 bases from V and 10 bases from J, with 15 bases between. CDR1 and CDR2 from the germline V gene are SGHTA and FQGTGA. The CDR3 DNA sequence: TGTGCCAGCAGCCATTCCGGGACAAACTCACCCCTCCACTTT. Its translation: CASSHSGTNSPLHF.

The J gene is TRBJ2-6, the V gene TRBV7-6; D is uncertain. Germline assignment: CDR1 SGHVS and CDR2 FNYEAQ. Between the trimmed V and J ends, which lost 5 bases and 0 bases, there was a span of 11 bases. The CDR3 is 16 amino acids. CDR3 nucleotide sequence: TGTGCCAGCAGCCGAGAGGACCTCTCTGGGGCCAACGTCCTGACTTTC. Encoded protein: CASSREDLSGANVLTF.

The rearrangement joins TRBV27 to TRBJ2-7; 9 positions agree with TRBD2. V lost 6 bases, J lost 0 bases, and 3 bases stayed unmatched. The CDR3 contains 14 residues. Germline CDR1 reads MNHEY; CDR2 reads SMNVEV (reference sequence). The CDR3 protein is CASSRAGGSYEQYF. CDR3 nucleotides: TGTGCCAGCAGCCGAGCGGGGGGCTCCTACGAGCAGTACTTC.

This chain uses TRBV6-1 with TRBJ1-2, with D unresolved. Germline values: CDR1 MNHNS, CDR2 SASEGT. The CDR3 has 15 amino acids. Trimming took 7 bases from V and 4 from J, leaving 19 bases between them. CDR3 bases: TGTGCCAGCAAAGAAGGTTACACGAGTTCCTATGGCTACACCTTC. Translating it yields CASKEGYTSSYGYTF.

The chain joins TRBV4-1 to TRBJ2-7, with D possibly TRBD1 on 5 matching bases. Germline lookup yields CDR1 MGHRA and CDR2 YSYEKL. This CDR3 spans 14 amino acids. Trimming removed 1 base at V and 6 bases at J, with 13 bases between. The CDR3 protein is CASSQGQGTGEQYF. CDR3 nucleotide sequence: TGCGCCAGCAGCCAAGGCCAGGGAACAGGCGAGCAGTACTTC.

This chain connects TRBV6-5 to TRBJ1-4; D unresolved. The CDR3 sequence is 15 residues long. The germline V and J ends were trimmed by 4 bases and 2 bases, with 11 bases remaining between them. CDR1 is MNHEY and CDR2 is SVGAGI in the germline V gene. The CDR3 is CASSLGKGTNEKLFF. CDR3 DNA: TGTGCCAGCAGTTTGGGGAAGGGTACTAATGAAAAACTGTTTTTT.

The chain employs TRBV5-1 and TRBJ1-1; D gene unclear. The CDR3 runs to 15 residues. Germline assignment: CDR1 SGHRS and CDR2 YFSETQ. Trimming shortened V by 4 bases and J by 1 base, and 14 bases separated the two germline ends. CDR3 sequence: CASSLLSIGNTEAFF. CDR3 coding DNA: TGCGCCAGCAGCCTCCTTAGTATTGGGAACACTGAAGCTTTCTTT.

The rearrangement links TRBV5-4 to TRBJ1-6; D not resolved. Looked up from germline, CDR1 is SGHNT and CDR2 is YYREEE (reference sequence). The V gene lost 6 bases and the J gene lost 9 bases, with 19 bases spanning the gap. This CDR3 is 15 amino acids long. CDR3 protein: CASTLPDTPGSPLHF. The CDR3 bases are TGTGCCAGCACCCTTCCAGATACCCCGGGTTCACCCCTCCACTTT.

The genes are TRBV6-1 and TRBJ2-7; D is uncertain. CDR1 is MNHNS and CDR2 is SASEGT in the germline V gene. CDR3 length equals 12 residues. The germline V and J ends were trimmed by 7 bases and 1 base, with 8 bases remaining between them. CDR3 sequence (DNA): TGTGCCAGCACCAGACCTTCCTACGAGCAGTACTTC. Translated, it gives CASTRPSYEQYF.

This clone showed up just once. The chain has TRBV14 and TRBJ2-5, with 7 bases matching TRBD2. The J segment lost 4 bases and the V segment lost 5 bases, leaving 4 bases of the junction unmatched. This CDR3 comprises 13 residues. Germline-derived CDR1 and CDR2 are SGHDN and FVKESK. Written as DNA, the CDR3 is TGTGCCAGCAGCGAGGGAGGGGTAGAGACCCAGTACTTC. As protein: CASSEGGVETQYF.

The CDR3 DNA reads TGTGCCAGCAGCTTACTACAGGGGGGCGGAGAGACCCAGTACTTC. This gives the protein CASSLLQGGGETQYF. The chain employs TRBV7-9 and TRBJ2-5; 8 positions match TRBD1. This CDR3 is 15 amino acids long. The germline CDR1 and CDR2 sequences are SEHNR and FQNEAQ (reference sequence). With V trimmed by 2 bases and J by 4 bases, 6 bases remained unmatched.

This clone was counted once. The chain combines TRBV4-2 with TRBJ2-2; 7 positions agree with TRBD1. The germline V gene encodes CDR1 LGHNA and CDR2 YNFKEQ. V was pared by 1 base and J by 1 base, with 0 bases of the junction left unmatched. The CDR3 is 15 residues long. The CDR3 protein is CASSQGQGNTGELFF. CDR3 DNA sequence: TGTGCCAGCAGCCAAGGACAGGGGAACACCGGGGAGCTGTTTTTT.

This chain links TRBV7-2 with TRBJ2-7; D assignment may be TRBD1 or TRBD2 (5 bases each). CDR1 is SGHTA and CDR2 is FQGNSA in the germline V gene. The CDR3 has 14 amino acids. The V end lost 1 base, the J end lost 4 bases, and 11 bases lay between the germline ends. CDR3 in amino acids: CASSLDGTRYEQYF. For the CDR3, the DNA is TGTGCCAGCAGCTTAGATGGGACCCGATACGAGCAGTACTTC.

The CDR3 spells CAWSVALNEKLFF. CDR3 nucleotides: TGTGCCTGGAGTGTAGCACTGAATGAAAAACTGTTTTTT. The gene calls are TRBV30 and TRBJ1-4, with D uncertain. This CDR3 region has 13 residues. V was shortened by 0 bases and J by 5 bases, with 7 bases between the two germline ends. Looked up from germline, CDR1 is GTSNPN and CDR2 is SVGIG (reference sequence). Filled out from reference TRBV30 and TRBJ1-4, the complete variable domain reads SQTIHQWPATLVQPVGSPLSLECTVEGTSNPNLYWYRQAAGRGLQLLFYSVGIGQISSEVPQNLSASRPQDRQFILSSKKLLLSDSGFYLCAWSVALNEKLFFGSGTQLSVL.

The chain recombines TRBV5-6 with TRBJ2-5, with a tentative D call TRBD1 (5 bases). Germline CDR1 reads SGHDT; CDR2 reads YYEEEE. The CDR3 runs to 14 residues. The V and J ends lost 4 bases and 2 bases respectively, with 12 bases between them. The CDR3 DNA reads as TGTGCCAGCAGCACCGCGACAGTACAAGAGACCCAGTACTTC. This encodes CASSTATVQETQYF.

The chain couples TRBV9 to TRBJ2-2, with 10 bases lining up with TRBD1. The CDR3 contains 17 residues. The ends lost 0 bases at V and 3 bases at J; junction bases unmatched: 5. Germline lookup yields CDR1 SGDLS and CDR2 YYNGEE. The CDR3 nucleotides read TGTGCCAGCAGCGTAGGACAGGGGGCTACGGACACCGGGGAGCTGTTTTTT. As protein: CASSVGQGATDTGELFF.

The chain recombines TRBV11-2 with TRBJ2-2; 8 bases fit TRBD1. The V and J ends lost 6 bases and 1 base, in that order; junction bases with no gene match: 4. This CDR3 has 15 residues. Germline values: CDR1 SGHAT, CDR2 FQNNGV. The DNA for the CDR3 is TGTGCCAGCAGTCCAGACAGGGGGAACACCGGGGAGCTGTTTTTT. Its protein is CASSPDRGNTGELFF.

The J gene is TRBJ1-2, the V gene TRBV19, with D possibly matching TRBD1 (5 bases). The length of the CDR3 is 17 residues. V lost 1 base to trimming and J lost 8 bases, with 23 bases between them. The germline V gene has CDR1 LNHDA and CDR2 SQIVND (reference sequence). The DNA for the CDR3 is TGTGCCAGTAGTATAGCGGAAACCTGGGGGAAGTCGAAAGGCTACACCTTC. Amino acid sequence: CASSIAETWGKSKGYTF. Filled out from reference TRBV19 and TRBJ1-2, the complete variable domain reads DGGITQSPKYLFRKEGQNVTLSCEQNLNHDAMYWYRQDPGQGLRLIYYSQIVNDFQKGDIAEGYSVSREKKESFPLTVTSAQKNPTAFYLCASSIAETWGKSKGYTFGSGTRLTVV.